This entry lists 5 T cell receptor beta chains sequenced from one sample in a study of T cells after yellow fever vaccination. TCRdb passed the 5' RACE reads through MiXCR, listing each CDR3 protein once. Of almost 600,000 distinct CDR3 sequences in the sample, approximately 13% were seen once. The sample in question was PBMCs, obtained on the day of the yellow fever booster vaccination. The source is a man aged 30 to 45 who received the YFV17D yellow fever vaccine.

The rearrangement uses TRBV3-1 and TRBJ2-1; no reliable D call. In germline, CDR1 is LGHDT, CDR2 YNNKEL (reference sequence). The length of the CDR3 is 12 residues. V was clipped by 2 bases and J by 9 bases, with 8 bases between them. The CDR3 loop is CASSQRSGEQFF. DNA for the CDR3: TGTGCCAGCAGCCAAAGGTCAGGTGAGCAGTTCTTC.

The genes are TRBV7-9 and TRBJ1-4; D is uncertain. Germline CDR1 SEHNR, CDR2 FQNEAQ (reference sequence). The CDR3 runs 15 residues. The germline V and J ends were trimmed by 3 bases and 6 bases, with 14 bases remaining between them. CDR3 sequence (DNA): TGTGCCAGCAGCTTGGGCCGGGCTTTTGATGAAAAACTGTTTTTT. The encoded protein is CASSLGRAFDEKLFF.

The gene calls are TRBV7-2 and TRBJ1-5; possible D gene TRBD1, 6 bases. The CDR3 consists of 14 residues. V lost 5 bases to trimming and J lost 4 bases, with 12 bases between them. From germline, CDR1 is SGHTA and CDR2 FQGNSA. As DNA, the CDR3 is TGTGCCAGCAGCCAGCGCCAGGGGAATCAGCCCCAGCATTTT. Its translation is CASSQRQGNQPQHF.

The CDR3: CSATGTSATDTQYF. For the CDR3, the DNA is TGCAGTGCTACCGGGACTAGCGCCACAGATACGCAGTATTTT. J is TRBJ2-3 and V is TRBV20-1, with TRBD2 matching over 10 bases. Germline V CDR1 and CDR2: DFQATT, SNEGSKA (reference sequence). CDR3 size: 14 residues. V shed 4 bases, J shed 2 bases, and the junction held 3 bases outside the gene matches.

The chain joins TRBV7-2 to TRBJ2-2; D is perhaps TRBD1 (5 bases). Trimming cost V 3 bases and J 3 bases, with 8 bases left between them. The CDR3 covers 14 residues. The germline gives CDR1 SGHTA, CDR2 FQGNSA. Here the CDR3 DNA reads TGTGCCAGCAGCTTTGCAGGGCACACCGGGGAGCTGTTTTTT. Translation gives CASSFAGHTGELFF.